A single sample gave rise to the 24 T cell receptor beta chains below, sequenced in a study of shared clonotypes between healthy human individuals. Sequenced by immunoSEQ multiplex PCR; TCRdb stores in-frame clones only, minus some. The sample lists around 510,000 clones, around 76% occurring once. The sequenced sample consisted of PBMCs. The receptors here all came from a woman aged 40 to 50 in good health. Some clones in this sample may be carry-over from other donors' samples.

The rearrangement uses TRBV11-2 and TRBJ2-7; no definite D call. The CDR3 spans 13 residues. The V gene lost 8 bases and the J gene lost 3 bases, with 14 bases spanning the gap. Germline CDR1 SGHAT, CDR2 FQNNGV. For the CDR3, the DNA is TGTGCCAGCTCAACGGTTCTATACTACGAGCAGTACTTC. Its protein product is CASSTVLYYEQYF.

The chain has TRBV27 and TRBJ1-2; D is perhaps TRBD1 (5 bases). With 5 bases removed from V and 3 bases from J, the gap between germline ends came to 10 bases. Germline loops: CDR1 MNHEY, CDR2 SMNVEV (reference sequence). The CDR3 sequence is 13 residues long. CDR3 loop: CASSPGVDYGYTF. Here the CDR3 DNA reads TGTGCCAGCAGTCCGGGGGTGGACTATGGCTACACCTTC.

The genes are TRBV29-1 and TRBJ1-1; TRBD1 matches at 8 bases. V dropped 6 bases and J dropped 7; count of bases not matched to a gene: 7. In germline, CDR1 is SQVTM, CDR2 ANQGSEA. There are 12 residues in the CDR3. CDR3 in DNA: TGCAGCGTCACCTCGGACAGGGTTGAAGCTTTCTTT. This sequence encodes CSVTSDRVEAFF.

The CDR3 DNA is TGTGCCAGTAGTATCCAGACAGGGACAGCCGAAGCTTTCTTT. Translation: CASSIQTGTAEAFF. The J gene is TRBJ1-1, the V gene TRBV19, with TRBD1 matching over 7 bases. The trim removed 3 bases at V and 8 bases at J, leaving 9 bases unmatched. The CDR3 is made up of 14 amino acids. CDR1 LNHDA and CDR2 SQIVND come from the germline V gene (reference sequence).

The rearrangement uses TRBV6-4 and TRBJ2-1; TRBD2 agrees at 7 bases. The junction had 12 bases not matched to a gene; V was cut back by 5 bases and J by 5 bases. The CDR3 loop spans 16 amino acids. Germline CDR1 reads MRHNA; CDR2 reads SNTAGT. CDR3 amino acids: CASSSSAGRGDNEQFF. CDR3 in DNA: TGTGCCAGCAGTTCATCAGCGGGCCGGGGGGACAATGAGCAGTTCTTC.

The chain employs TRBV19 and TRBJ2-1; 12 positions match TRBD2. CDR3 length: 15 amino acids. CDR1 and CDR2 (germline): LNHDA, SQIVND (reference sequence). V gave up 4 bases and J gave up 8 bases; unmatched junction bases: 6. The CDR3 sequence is CASSTSSGRAHEQFF. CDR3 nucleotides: TGTGCCAGTAGTACCTCTAGCGGGAGGGCTCATGAGCAGTTCTTC.

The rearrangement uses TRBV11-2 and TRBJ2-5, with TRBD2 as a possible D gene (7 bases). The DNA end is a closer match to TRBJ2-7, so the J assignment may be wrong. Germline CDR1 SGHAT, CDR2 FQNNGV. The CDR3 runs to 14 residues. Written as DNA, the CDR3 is TGTGCCAGCAGCTTAGCGGGGGGCCGGTACGAGCAGTACTTC. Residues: CASSLAGGRYEQYF.

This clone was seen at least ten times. CDR3 sequence (DNA): TGTGCCACCCGGGACCGTGACAATGAGCAGTTCTTC. It is translated as CATRDRDNEQFF. The chain couples TRBV10-3 to TRBJ2-1, with D perhaps assigned TRBD1 or TRBD2 (5 bases each). Germline V gene lookup returns CDR1 ENHRY and CDR2 SYGVKD. Trimming left V 10 bases short and J 5 bases short, with 12 bases between. CDR3 length equals 12 residues.

The CDR3 loop reads CASRTRDRGWSEQFF. The CDR3, as DNA: TGTGCCAGCAGGACCCGGGACAGGGGATGGAGTGAGCAGTTCTTC. The chain has TRBV6-6 and TRBJ2-1; 10 bases align to TRBD1. Unmatched junction bases numbered 11, after V lost 6 bases and J lost 9 bases. The CDR3 runs 15 residues. Germline values: CDR1 MNHNY, CDR2 SVGAGI (reference sequence).

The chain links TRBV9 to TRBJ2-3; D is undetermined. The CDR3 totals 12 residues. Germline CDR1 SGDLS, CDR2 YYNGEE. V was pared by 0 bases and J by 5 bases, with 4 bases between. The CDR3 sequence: CASSVVEDTQYF. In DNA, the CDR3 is TGTGCCAGCAGCGTAGTGGAAGATACGCAGTATTTT.

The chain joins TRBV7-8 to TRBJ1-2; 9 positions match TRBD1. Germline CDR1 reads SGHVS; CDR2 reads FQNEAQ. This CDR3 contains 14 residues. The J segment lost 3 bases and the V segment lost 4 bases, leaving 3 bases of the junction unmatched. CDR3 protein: CASSSRTGDYGYTF. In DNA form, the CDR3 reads TGTGCCAGCAGCTCTCGGACAGGGGACTATGGCTACACCTTC.

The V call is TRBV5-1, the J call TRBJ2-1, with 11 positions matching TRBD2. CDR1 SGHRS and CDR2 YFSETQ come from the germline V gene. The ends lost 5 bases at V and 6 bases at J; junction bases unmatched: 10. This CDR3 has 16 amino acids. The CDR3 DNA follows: TGCGCCAGCAGATCCCCCGGACTAGCGGGCCTCAATGAGCAGTTCTTC. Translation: CASRSPGLAGLNEQFF.

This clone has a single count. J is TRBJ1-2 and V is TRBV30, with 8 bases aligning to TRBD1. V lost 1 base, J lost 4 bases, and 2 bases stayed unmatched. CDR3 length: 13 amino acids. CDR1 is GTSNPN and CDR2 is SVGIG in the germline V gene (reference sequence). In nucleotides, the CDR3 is TGTGCCTGGAGTGCAGGACAGGGCTATGGCTACACCTTC. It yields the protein CAWSAGQGYGYTF. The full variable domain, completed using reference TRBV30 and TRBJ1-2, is SQTIHQWPATLVQPVGSPLSLECTVEGTSNPNLYWYRQAAGRGLQLLFYSVGIGQISSEVPQNLSASRPQDRQFILSSKKLLLSDSGFYLCAWSAGQGYGYTFGSGTRLTVV.

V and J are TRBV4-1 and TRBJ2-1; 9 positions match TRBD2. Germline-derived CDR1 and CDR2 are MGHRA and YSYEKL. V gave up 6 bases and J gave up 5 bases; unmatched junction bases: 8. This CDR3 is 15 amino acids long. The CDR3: CASSLLAGVHNEQFF. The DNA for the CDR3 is TGCGCCAGCAGTTTATTAGCGGGAGTCCACAATGAGCAGTTCTTC.

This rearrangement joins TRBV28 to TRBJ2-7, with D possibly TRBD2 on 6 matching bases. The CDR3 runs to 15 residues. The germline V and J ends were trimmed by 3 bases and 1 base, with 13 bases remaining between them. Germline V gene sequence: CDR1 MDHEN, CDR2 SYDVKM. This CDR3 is CASSFGRGRSYEQYF. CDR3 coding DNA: TGTGCCAGCAGTTTTGGGCGGGGAAGGTCCTACGAGCAGTACTTC.

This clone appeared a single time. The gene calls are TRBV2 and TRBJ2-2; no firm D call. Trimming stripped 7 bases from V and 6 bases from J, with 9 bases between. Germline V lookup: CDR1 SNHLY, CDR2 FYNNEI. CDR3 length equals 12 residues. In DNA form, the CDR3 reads TGTGCCAGCAATATATACCCCGGGGAGCTGTTTTTT. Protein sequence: CASNIYPGELFF.

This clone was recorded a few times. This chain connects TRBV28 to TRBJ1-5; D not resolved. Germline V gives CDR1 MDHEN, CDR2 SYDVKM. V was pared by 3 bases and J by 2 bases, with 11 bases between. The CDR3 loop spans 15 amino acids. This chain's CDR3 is CASSLYLVGNQPQHF. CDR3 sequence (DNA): TGTGCCAGCAGTTTGTATCTGGTTGGCAATCAGCCCCAGCATTTT.

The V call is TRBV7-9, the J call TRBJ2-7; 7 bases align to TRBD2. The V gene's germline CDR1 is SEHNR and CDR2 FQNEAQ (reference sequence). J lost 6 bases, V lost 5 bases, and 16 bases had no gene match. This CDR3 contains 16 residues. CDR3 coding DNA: TGTGCCAGCAGCCCCGTAGTGGGCGGGAGCTCGGTCGAGCAGTACTTC. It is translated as CASSPVVGGSSVEQYF. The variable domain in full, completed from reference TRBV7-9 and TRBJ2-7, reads DTGVSQNPRHKITKRGQNVTFRCDPISEHNRLYWYRQTLGQGPEFLTYFQNEAQLEKSRLLSDRFSAERPKGSFSTLEIQRTEQGDSAMYLCASSPVVGGSSVEQYFGPGTRLTVT.

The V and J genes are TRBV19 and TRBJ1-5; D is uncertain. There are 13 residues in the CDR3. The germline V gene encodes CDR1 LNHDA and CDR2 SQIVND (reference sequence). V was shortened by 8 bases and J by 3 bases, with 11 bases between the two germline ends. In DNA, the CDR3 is TGTGCCAGTCGGGGTACCCTCAATCAGCCCCAGCATTTT. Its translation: CASRGTLNQPQHF. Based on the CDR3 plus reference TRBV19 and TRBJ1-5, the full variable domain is DGGITQSPKYLFRKEGQNVTLSCEQNLNHDAMYWYRQDPGQGLRLIYYSQIVNDFQKGDIAEGYSVSREKKESFPLTVTSAQKNPTAFYLCASRGTLNQPQHFGDGTRLSIL.

Written as DNA, the CDR3 is TGCGCCAGCACCCCAGGGACGGGAGTAGAGACCCAGTACTTC. Translation gives CASTPGTGVETQYF. This chain joins TRBV5-1 and TRBJ2-5; weak D call: TRBD2 (6 bases). Germline V gene sequence: CDR1 SGHRS, CDR2 YFSETQ. V was pared by 6 bases and J by 4 bases, with 16 bases between. This CDR3 has 14 residues.

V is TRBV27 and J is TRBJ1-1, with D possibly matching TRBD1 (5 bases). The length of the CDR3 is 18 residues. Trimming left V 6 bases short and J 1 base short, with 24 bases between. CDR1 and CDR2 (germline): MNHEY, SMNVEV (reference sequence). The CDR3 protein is CASRGRRRGLGGNTEAFF. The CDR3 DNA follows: TGTGCCAGCAGAGGTCGGAGGCGGGGGTTGGGAGGGAACACTGAAGCTTTCTTT.

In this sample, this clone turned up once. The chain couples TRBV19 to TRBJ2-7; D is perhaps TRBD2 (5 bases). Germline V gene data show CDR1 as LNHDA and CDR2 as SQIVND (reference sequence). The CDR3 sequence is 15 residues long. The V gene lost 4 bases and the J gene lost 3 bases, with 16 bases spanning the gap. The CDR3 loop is CASSKELGLFYEQYF. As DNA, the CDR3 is TGTGCCAGTAGTAAGGAGCTAGGACTCTTCTACGAGCAGTACTTC.

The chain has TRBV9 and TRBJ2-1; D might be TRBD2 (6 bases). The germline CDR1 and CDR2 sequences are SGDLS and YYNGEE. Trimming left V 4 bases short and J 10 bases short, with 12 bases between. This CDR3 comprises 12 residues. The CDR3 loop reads CASSPGLLEQFF. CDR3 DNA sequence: TGTGCCAGCAGCCCCGGACTACTCGAGCAGTTCTTC.

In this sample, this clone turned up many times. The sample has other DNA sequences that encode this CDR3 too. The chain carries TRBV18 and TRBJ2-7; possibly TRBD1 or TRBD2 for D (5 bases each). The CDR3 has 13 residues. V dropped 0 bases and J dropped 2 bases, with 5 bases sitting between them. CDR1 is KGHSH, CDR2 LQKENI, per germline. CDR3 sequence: CASSPPGAYEQYF. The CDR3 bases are TGTGCCAGCTCACCACCGGGGGCCTACGAGCAGTACTTC.